Ten or more counts support the clone carrying this T cell receptor beta chain. The data belong to a study of T cells in Graves' hyperthyroidism and ophthalmopathy. TCR beta CDR3 sequences were amplified from RNA transcripts. The TCR CDR3 first-round RT-PCR relied on the HTBI primer set. MiXCR, run by TCRdb on the multiplex PCR reads, gives a single entry per CDR3 protein. The table includes 490,000 or so distinct CDR3 sequences, about 20% detected once. In making diagnoses, clinical symptoms, serum thyroxine and TRAb, thyroid ultrasound and orbital computed tomography were all used. This TCR was sampled from a man aged 35 to 55 with Graves' ophthalmopathy. The specimen sequenced was blood.

CDR3 sequence reads: CASSYTRGLGTGELFF. For the CDR3, the DNA is TGTGCCAGCAGTTATACCAGGGGGCTCGGCACCGGGGAGCTGTTTTTT. The chain uses TRBV7-2 and TRBJ2-2; 8 nucleotides agree with TRBD1. Germline values: CDR1 SGHTA, CDR2 FQGNSA. V trimming: 6 bases; J trimming: 4 bases; junction bases outside the gene matches: 10. The CDR3 has 16 amino acids.